This is a list of T cell receptor beta chains from one sample in a study of blood T cells in healthy people across ages. One entry per CDR3 protein, called by TCRdb with MiXCR from the 5' RACE reads. The data contain hundreds of thousands of distinct CDR3 sequences, under 45% of them singletons. The sample comprised blood. These receptors were obtained from a man between 60 and 75 years old in good health. CDR3s include the opening cysteine and the closing phenylalanine or tryptophan. D genes are given only for firm matches. The size entry is marked missing in some rows and otherwise reads once, few, many or a size class.

DNA: TGTGCCACCAGTGACGGGGAAGAGACCCAGTACTTC
CDR3: CATSDGEETQYF
V: TRBV24-1
size: few
D: NA
J: TRBJ2-5

DNA: TGTGCCAGCAGCCTACAGAGGGTCAAAAACATTCAGTACTTC
CDR3: CASSLQRVKNIQYF
V: TRBV6-1
size: once
D: NA
J: TRBJ2-4

DNA: TGTGCCAGCAGTTATGGGGTTAGCGGGGATTCCTACGAGCAGTACTTC
CDR3: CASSYGVSGDSYEQYF
V: TRBV6-2/TRBV6-3
size: NA
D: TRBD2
J: TRBJ2-7

DNA: TGTGCCAGCAGCTTACGTAGCGGGGGGGTCAATGAGCAGTACTTC
CDR3: CASSLRSGGVNEQYF
V: TRBV11-2
size: NA
D: TRBD2
J: TRBJ2-5

DNA: TGTGCCAGCAGGGAGGGGGCAAGGGAGACCCAGTACTTC
CDR3: CASREGARETQYF
V: TRBV12-3/TRBV12-4
size: few
D: NA
J: TRBJ2-5

DNA: TGTGCCAGCAGCTACCCGGGACATAGTGCCTACGAGCAGTACTTC
CDR3: CASSYPGHSAYEQYF
V: TRBV5-6
size: NA
D: NA
J: TRBJ2-7

DNA: TGTGCCAGCAGTTACACCCGATTAGTATCCTACAATGAGCAGTTCTTC
CDR3: CASSYTRLVSYNEQFF
V: TRBV6-5
size: NA
D: NA
J: TRBJ2-1

DNA: TGTGCCAGCAGTGGCCTTAGGAGTTCGGGATACTATGGCTACACCTTC
CDR3: CASSGLRSSGYYGYTF
V: TRBV6-2/TRBV6-3
size: few
D: NA
J: TRBJ1-2

DNA: TGTGCCGTATCGGACAGTCGGGGAGACTATGGCTACACCTTC
CDR3: CAVSDSRGDYGYTF
V: TRBV2
size: NA
D: NA
J: TRBJ1-2

DNA: TGTGCCAGCAGCCAATCGGGACTAGCATATGAGCAGTACTTC
CDR3: CASSQSGLAYEQYF
V: TRBV3-1
size: NA
D: TRBD2
J: TRBJ2-5

DNA: TGTGCCAGCAGTCCCGGGACAGGCCTCTCCTACTTC
CDR3: CASSPGTGLSYF
V: TRBV28
size: NA
D: TRBD1
J: TRBJ2-7

DNA: TGTGCCAGCAACACCACGGGCGAGTGGAGCAATCAGCCCCAGCATTTT
CDR3: CASNTTGEWSNQPQHF
V: TRBV3-1
size: NA
D: NA
J: TRBJ1-5

DNA: TGCGCCAGCAGCCAGCCTCCGGGCCCAGGAGGAATGCTCTATGGCTACACCTTC
CDR3: CASSQPPGPGGMLYGYTF
V: TRBV5-1
size: few
D: NA
J: TRBJ1-2

DNA: TGTGCCAGCAGTTATTACCGGGTCAATGGATATGGCTACACCTTC
CDR3: CASSYYRVNGYGYTF
V: TRBV6-5
size: NA
D: NA
J: TRBJ1-2

DNA: TGCAGTGCTAGCGGCTTCGGGGAGACCCAGTACTTC
CDR3: CSASGFGETQYF
V: TRBV20-1
size: NA
D: NA
J: TRBJ2-5

DNA: TGTGCCAGCAGCCTGCAACAAGAGACCCAGTACTTC
CDR3: CASSLQQETQYF
V: TRBV7-9
size: NA
D: NA
J: TRBJ2-5

DNA: TGCAGCGTCTTATCCGGGACCCACACCGGGGAGCTGTTTTTT
CDR3: CSVLSGTHTGELFF
V: TRBV29-1
size: NA
D: NA
J: TRBJ2-2

DNA: TGCAGTGCTAGAGATGTGGACAATGAGCAGTTCTTC
CDR3: CSARDVDNEQFF
V: TRBV20-1
size: few
D: NA
J: TRBJ2-1

DNA: TGTGCCTGGACCGGGGGCGGCTATAATTCACCCCTCCACTTT
CDR3: CAWTGGGYNSPLHF
V: TRBV30
size: NA
D: NA
J: TRBJ1-6

DNA: TGTGCCAGCAGCCGCGGGGAACCGGGACAGGAGAGCACCGGGGAGCTGTTTTTT
CDR3: CASSRGEPGQESTGELFF
V: TRBV3-1
size: NA
D: TRBD1
J: TRBJ2-2

DNA: TGTGCCAGCCGGCCAGGGGCCCCGCGGGGCTACACCTTC
CDR3: CASRPGAPRGYTF
V: TRBV6-1
size: NA
D: NA
J: TRBJ1-2

DNA: TGTGCCAGCAGTTACTCCAATATGGGACAGGTGAATTCACCCCTCCACTTT
CDR3: CASSYSNMGQVNSPLHF
V: TRBV6-6
size: NA
D: TRBD1
J: TRBJ1-6

DNA: TGCGCCAGCAGCTTGGTTCCCAGTGAGGAGCAGTACTTC
CDR3: CASSLVPSEEQYF
V: TRBV5-1
size: NA
D: NA
J: TRBJ2-7

DNA: TGTGCCAGCAGCTTAGAGACGCAGAACTATGGCTACACCTTC
CDR3: CASSLETQNYGYTF
V: TRBV7-2
size: NA
D: NA
J: TRBJ1-2

DNA: TGCAGTGCTAGAGTTAGAACAGGGAGCGCAGATACGCAGTATTTT
CDR3: CSARVRTGSADTQYF
V: TRBV20-1
size: NA
D: NA
J: TRBJ2-3

DNA: TGTGCCAGCAGTTACTCGCTAGCGGGCAATCAGCCCCAGCATTTT
CDR3: CASSYSLAGNQPQHF
V: TRBV6-6
size: NA
D: NA
J: TRBJ1-5

DNA: TGTGCCAGCAGGGCTATCGGTCAAAGCTCCTACAATGAGCAGTTCTTC
CDR3: CASRAIGQSSYNEQFF
V: TRBV7-9
size: NA
D: NA
J: TRBJ2-1

DNA: TGTGCCAGCAGCCGAGACAGGGGTTGGGAAAAACTGTTTTTT
CDR3: CASSRDRGWEKLFF
V: TRBV7-2
size: NA
D: TRBD1
J: TRBJ1-4

DNA: TGTGCCAGTAGTACGGCCAGGGGGGAGCTGTTTTTT
CDR3: CASSTARGELFF
V: TRBV19
size: NA
D: NA
J: TRBJ2-2

DNA: TGTGCCAGCAGTTTCGTGGCAGAGAGGATCTACGAGCAGTACTTC
CDR3: CASSFVAERIYEQYF
V: TRBV12-3/TRBV12-4
size: NA
D: NA
J: TRBJ2-7

DNA: TGTGCCAGCAGTTACCCAGCTTCAAGTCGATACACCGGGGAGCTGTTTTTT
CDR3: CASSYPASSRYTGELFF
V: TRBV6-6
size: NA
D: NA
J: TRBJ2-2

DNA: TGTGCCACCAGCACCCCCGGAGGCAGACAGACCCAGTACTTC
CDR3: CATSTPGGRQTQYF
V: TRBV15
size: NA
D: NA
J: TRBJ2-5

DNA: TGTGTCAGCAGTTTATCCTCCGTGGGTAGTGTGGGTGAGCAGTTCTTC
CDR3: CVSSLSSVGSVGEQFF
V: TRBV28
size: NA
D: NA
J: TRBJ2-1

DNA: TGCAGTGCTGACAGGGACGGCACCGGGGAGCTGTTTTTT
CDR3: CSADRDGTGELFF
V: TRBV20-1
size: few
D: TRBD1
J: TRBJ2-2

DNA: TGTGCCAGCCGTTGGGGGCTTATCCAAAGGAACACTGAAGCTTTCTTT
CDR3: CASRWGLIQRNTEAFF
V: TRBV6-2/TRBV6-3
size: NA
D: NA
J: TRBJ1-1

DNA: TGTGCCAGCAGGGGGGACGCAGTCTACGAGCAGAACTTC
CDR3: CASRGDAVYEQNF
V: TRBV28
size: NA
D: NA
J: TRBJ2-7

DNA: TGTGCCAGTTCGGATTCAGGGGAATGGAGCAATCAGCCCCAGCATTTT
CDR3: CASSDSGEWSNQPQHF
V: TRBV12-3/TRBV12-4
size: NA
D: NA
J: TRBJ1-5

DNA: TGTGCCAGCAGCTTATCCGCAGACGGTGAGCAGTTCTTC
CDR3: CASSLSADGEQFF
V: TRBV7-2
size: NA
D: NA
J: TRBJ2-1

DNA: TGCGCCAGCAGCCTCTGGGACCAAAGCTCTGGGGCCAACGTCCTGACTTTC
CDR3: CASSLWDQSSGANVLTF
V: TRBV4-1
size: NA
D: NA
J: TRBJ2-6

DNA: TGTGCCAGCAGCCAAGAACGGACTCGCATCTCCTACGAGCAGTACTTC
CDR3: CASSQERTRISYEQYF
V: TRBV14
size: NA
D: NA
J: TRBJ2-7

DNA: TGTGCCAGCTCACCGGGGCGAATGGGCCCATACTACGAGCAGTACTTC
CDR3: CASSPGRMGPYYEQYF
V: TRBV18
size: NA
D: NA
J: TRBJ2-7

DNA: TGTGCCAGCAGTTTAGATCGAGGGGGCGGCTATGGCTACACCTTC
CDR3: CASSLDRGGGYGYTF
V: TRBV12-3/TRBV12-4
size: NA
D: TRBD1
J: TRBJ1-2

DNA: TGTGCCAGCAGCTTATCGAGGGGGCTGACAGATACGCAGTATTTT
CDR3: CASSLSRGLTDTQYF
V: TRBV7-8
size: few
D: TRBD1
J: TRBJ2-3

DNA: TGCAGCGTTGTGTTGAGGCAGGGGGCGCAGAATGAGCAGTTCTTC
CDR3: CSVVLRQGAQNEQFF
V: TRBV29-1
size: NA
D: TRBD1
J: TRBJ2-1

DNA: TGTGCCAGCAGTTTATCGGTCGGGGGTGAGCAGTTCTTC
CDR3: CASSLSVGGEQFF
V: TRBV27
size: NA
D: NA
J: TRBJ2-1

DNA: TGTGCCAGCAGCCAATTTAGAGGCATCAATAATTCACCCCTCCACTTT
CDR3: CASSQFRGINNSPLHF
V: TRBV14
size: NA
D: NA
J: TRBJ1-6

DNA: TGTGCCAGCAGCTGGCCGGCGACAGGGGGAAGCACAGATACGCAGTATTTT
CDR3: CASSWPATGGSTDTQYF
V: TRBV7-9
size: NA
D: TRBD1
J: TRBJ2-3